These 25 T cell receptor beta chains were all obtained from the same sample, sequenced in a study of T cells in Graves' hyperthyroidism and ophthalmopathy. Amplification of TCR beta CDR3 regions used RNA as the template. The TCR CDR3 first-round RT-PCR relied on the HTBI primer set. TCRdb re-derived calls from the multiplex PCR reads in MiXCR, one entry per CDR3 protein. The table records around 540,000 distinct CDR3 sequences, 15% to 20% of them present only once. The sequenced material came from blood. The source of these receptors is a young woman with Graves' ophthalmopathy.

This clonotype has just a few counts. V gene TRBV7-9 combines with J gene TRBJ2-7; perhaps TRBD1 as D (5 bases). Germline V gives CDR1 SEHNR, CDR2 FQNEAQ (reference sequence). Trimming left V 5 bases short and J 2 bases short, with 19 bases between. This CDR3 has 16 residues. The CDR3 DNA sequence: TGTGCCAGCAGCCGTCAACATGGGGCAGCAACCTACGAGCAGTACTTC. This encodes CASSRQHGAATYEQYF.

This clonotype was seen ten or more times. The V call is TRBV28, the J call TRBJ2-3, with TRBD2 as a possible D gene (5 bases). The germline CDR1 and CDR2 sequences are MDHEN and SYDVKM. Trimming stripped 5 bases from V and 4 bases from J, with 16 bases between. The CDR3 has 15 amino acids. The CDR3 loop is CASSLLEGQADTQYF. Written as DNA, the CDR3 is TGTGCCAGCAGTCTTCTCGAGGGCCAAGCAGATACGCAGTATTTT.

This clonotype has only a few counts. The chain employs TRBV15 and TRBJ1-4, with TRBD1 as a possible D gene (5 bases). Germline CDR1 and CDR2: LNHNV and YYDKDF (reference sequence). The V end lost 0 bases, the J end lost 8 bases, and 19 bases lay between the germline ends. CDR3 length equals 17 residues. Here the CDR3 reads CATSRDTFGGFGEKLFF. The CDR3 nucleotides read TGTGCCACCAGCAGAGATACGTTCGGGGGGTTTGGGGAAAAACTGTTTTTT.

This clonotype was picked up many times. The V call is TRBV28, the J call TRBJ1-2; D uncertain. The length of the CDR3 is 13 residues. Germline assignment: CDR1 MDHEN and CDR2 SYDVKM. V was pared by 6 bases and J by 4 bases, with 12 bases between. The CDR3 DNA reads as TGTGCCAGCAGGATGACAACGACCTATGGCTACACCTTC. It specifies CASRMTTTYGYTF.

This clonotype was observed a few times. V gene TRBV6-1 combines with J gene TRBJ2-7, with 9 bases identical to TRBD1. The CDR3 covers 16 residues. V trimming: 6 bases; J trimming: 0 bases; junction bases outside the gene matches: 9. Per the germline V gene, CDR1 is MNHNS and CDR2 is SASEGT. Written as DNA, the CDR3 is TGTGCCAGCAGGGGGTACCGGGACAGGGTCTCCTACGAGCAGTACTTC. Protein sequence: CASRGYRDRVSYEQYF.

The sample holds many counts of this clonotype. The chain uses TRBV18 and TRBJ1-4; perhaps TRBD1 as D (5 bases). CDR3 length equals 14 residues. V dropped 4 bases and J dropped 6 bases, with 12 bases sitting between them. The germline V gene encodes CDR1 KGHSH and CDR2 LQKENI. The CDR3 loop is CASSHGQGDEKLFF. The CDR3 DNA is TGTGCCAGCTCACATGGGCAGGGTGATGAAAAACTGTTTTTT.

CDR3 sequence: CATSRGSGGSWGTDTQYF. The DNA for the CDR3 is TGTGCCACCAGCAGAGGTAGCGGAGGATCGTGGGGCACAGATACGCAGTATTTT. The V and J genes are TRBV15 and TRBJ2-3; possibly TRBD2 for D (6 bases). Trimming pared 1 base from V and 1 base from J, leaving 18 bases between. This CDR3 region has 18 residues. CDR1 LNHNV and CDR2 YYDKDF come from the germline V gene (reference sequence). The full variable domain, rest sourced from reference TRBV15 and TRBJ2-3, is DAMVIQNPRYQVTQFGKPVTLSCSQTLNHNVMYWYQQKSSQAPKLLFHYYDKDFNNEADTPDNFQSRRPNTSFCFLDIRSPGLGDTAMYLCATSRGSGGSWGTDTQYFGPGTRLTVL.

The chain combines TRBV29-1 with TRBJ2-3, with 10 bases lining up with TRBD2. The J segment lost 4 bases and the V segment lost 7 bases, leaving 11 bases of the junction unmatched. The germline V gene encodes CDR1 SQVTM and CDR2 ANQGSEA. The CDR3 consists of 15 residues. This CDR3 is CSAKLAGGLADTQYF. The CDR3 region has the DNA TGCAGCGCTAAATTAGCGGGAGGTCTGGCAGATACGCAGTATTTT.

V usage is TRBV27 and J usage is TRBJ2-5; the D gene is possibly TRBD2 (7 bases). The germline V gene encodes CDR1 MNHEY and CDR2 SMNVEV (reference sequence). Trimming left V 1 base short and J 2 bases short, with 11 bases between. There are 15 residues in the CDR3. The CDR3 protein is CASSLWGRGQETQYF. Here the CDR3 DNA reads TGTGCCAGCAGTTTATGGGGGAGGGGGCAAGAGACCCAGTACTTC.

This rearrangement joins TRBV11-3 to TRBJ1-3; D gene unclear. This CDR3 comprises 15 residues. The V gene's germline CDR1 is SGHNT and CDR2 YENEEA. Trimming shortened V by 2 bases and J by 2 bases, and 10 bases separated the two germline ends. The CDR3 DNA follows: TGTGCCAGCAGCTTATTCGGGTTACCTGGAAACACCATATATTTT. Amino acid sequence: CASSLFGLPGNTIYF.

V gene TRBV7-2 combines with J gene TRBJ2-3, with 11 bases fitting TRBD2. CDR1 SGHTA and CDR2 FQGNSA come from the germline V gene. The CDR3 length is 15 residues. V shed 2 bases and J 11 bases; nucleotides not matched to a gene: 9. The CDR3 DNA reads TGTGCCAGCAGCTTATTAGCGGGGGGGGGCGAGGGGCAGTATTTT. Encoded protein: CASSLLAGGGEGQYF.

In this sample, this clonotype turned up many times. The chain carries TRBV12-3 or TRBV12-4 and TRBJ2-7, with 8 bases lining up with TRBD2. V lost 2 bases, J lost 6 bases, and 9 bases stayed unmatched. The CDR3 is 15 amino acids. The CDR3, as DNA: TGTGCCAGCAGTTTAATGGCGGGAGGCGTCTCCGAGCAGTACTTC. Translated: CASSLMAGGVSEQYF.

Only one count was recorded for this clonotype. V and J are TRBV9 and TRBJ2-7; D might be TRBD2 (5 bases). The germline CDR1 and CDR2 sequences are SGDLS and YYNGEE. The CDR3 totals 16 residues. Trimming cost V 0 bases and J 3 bases, with 16 bases left between them. CDR3 bases: TGTGCCAGCAGCGTAGGGGAAAGGCAGAGGGTCTACGAGCAGTACTTC. Translated: CASSVGERQRVYEQYF.

This clonotype appeared a few times. The chain couples TRBV5-8 to TRBJ1-5; possibly TRBD1 for D (5 bases). CDR3 length equals 16 residues. The germline V gene has CDR1 SGHTS and CDR2 YDEGEE. The V gene lost 0 bases and the J gene lost 0 bases, with 10 bases spanning the gap. CDR3 in DNA: TGTGCCAGCAGCTTGGAGGGGATTTATAGCAATCAGCCCCAGCATTTT. Its protein product is CASSLEGIYSNQPQHF.

This clonotype was observed a handful of times. The CDR3 DNA follows: TGTGCCAGCAGAGGGGACTACTTCACAGATACGCAGTATTTT. It translates to CASRGDYFTDTQYF. The chain couples TRBV9 to TRBJ2-3; TRBD2 matches at 7 bases. CDR3 length equals 14 residues. Germline V gives CDR1 SGDLS, CDR2 YYNGEE. V gave up 5 bases and J gave up 2 bases; unmatched junction bases: 5.

V gene TRBV14 combines with J gene TRBJ1-6; D unresolved. The CDR3 consists of 15 residues. Between the trimmed V and J ends, which lost 1 base and 10 bases, there was a span of 14 bases. Looked up from germline, CDR1 is SGHDN and CDR2 is FVKESK. CDR3 DNA: TGTGCCAGCAGCCAAGGGCGCCAGGAAGAATCACCCCTCCACTTT. It codes for CASSQGRQEESPLHF.

This clonotype was seen more than once but under ten times. The chain employs TRBV7-9 and TRBJ2-7; no reliable D call. Deletions cut 1 base from V and 3 bases from J, with 10 bases between. The CDR3 sequence is 14 residues long. Per the germline V gene, CDR1 is SEHNR and CDR2 is FQNEAQ (reference sequence). CDR3 DNA: TGTGCCAGCAGCTTAGAGGGTGAAGTCTACGAGCAGTACTTC. It codes for CASSLEGEVYEQYF.

The sample holds many counts of this clonotype. This sequence joins TRBV11-2 and TRBJ1-1; TRBD1 is a possible D gene (6 bases). The CDR3 has 15 residues. The V end was cut by 0 bases, the J end by 4 bases, with 12 bases between. Germline CDR1 and CDR2: SGHAT and FQNNGV. CDR3 amino acids: CASSLEPGAGTEAFF. The CDR3 region has the DNA TGTGCCAGCAGCTTAGAACCGGGGGCGGGCACTGAAGCTTTCTTT. Filled out from reference TRBV11-2 and TRBJ1-1, the complete variable domain reads EAGVAQSPRYKIIEKRQSVAFWCNPISGHATLYWYQQILGQGPKLLIQFQNNGVVDDSQLPKDRFSAERLKGVDSTLKIQPAKLEDSAVYLCASSLEPGAGTEAFFGQGTRLTVV.

In its sample, this clonotype was seen many times. V gene TRBV4-2 combines with J gene TRBJ2-5; a weak D match, TRBD1 (6 bases). The CDR3 sequence is 14 residues long. Between the trimmed V and J ends, which lost 3 bases and 4 bases, there was a span of 12 bases. Germline-derived CDR1 and CDR2 are LGHNA and YNFKEQ. CDR3 loop: CASSQGEGGETQYF. The CDR3 DNA reads TGTGCCAGCAGCCAGGGCGAAGGGGGAGAGACCCAGTACTTC.

The CDR3 bases are TGCAGTGCTAGCTCGACTAGCGGGGGGTTCTGGACCGGGGAGCTGTTTTTT. It translates to CSASSTSGGFWTGELFF. The chain has TRBV20-1 and TRBJ2-2; 13 bases are shared with TRBD2. This CDR3 comprises 17 residues. V dropped 3 bases and J dropped 5; count of bases not matched to a gene: 9. Germline-derived CDR1 and CDR2 are DFQATT and SNEGSKA (reference sequence).

This clonotype was counted a few times. The chain employs TRBV25-1 and TRBJ2-2, with D uncertain. Looked up from germline, CDR1 is MGHDK and CDR2 is SYGVNS. Between the trimmed V and J ends, which lost 1 base and 7 bases, there was a span of 10 bases. This CDR3 is 14 amino acids long. CDR3 DNA: TGTGCCAGCAGTGAATGGAGCGTCGGCGGGGAGCTGTTTTTT. It specifies CASSEWSVGGELFF.

The chain has TRBV6-1 and TRBJ2-5; 12 bases match TRBD2. CDR3 size: 17 residues. The J segment lost 3 bases and the V segment lost 3 bases, leaving 8 bases of the junction unmatched. CDR1 and CDR2 (germline): MNHNS, SASEGT. DNA for the CDR3: TGTGCCAGCAGTGAGTCGACGAGACTAGCGGGAGAAGAGACCCAGTACTTC. Translation: CASSESTRLAGEETQYF.

J is TRBJ1-6 and V is TRBV5-6; no definite D call. This CDR3 is built from 14 residues. Trimming took off 4 bases at V and 7 bases at J, with 12 bases between the two ends. Germline CDR1 SGHDT, CDR2 YYEEEE. As DNA, the CDR3 is TGTGCCAGCAGCCTAACAAGCCCCAATTCACCCCTCCACTTT. Protein product: CASSLTSPNSPLHF.

This clonotype was seen repeatedly, ten times or more. This chain connects TRBV20-1 to TRBJ1-2; D is ambiguous. The CDR3 spans 12 residues. CDR1 is DFQATT, CDR2 SNEGSKA, per germline (reference sequence). With 1 base removed from V and 4 bases from J, the gap between germline ends came to 7 bases. The CDR3 region has the DNA TGCAGTGCTAGAGGGCGGACCTATGGCTACACCTTC. Its protein is CSARGRTYGYTF.

This clonotype has ten or more counts. The chain couples TRBV20-1 to TRBJ1-1; D gene ambiguous. The ends were cut back, 0 bases at V and 0 bases at J, with 11 bases in the middle. CDR1 and CDR2 from the germline V gene are DFQATT and SNEGSKA (reference sequence). The CDR3 has 15 amino acids. This CDR3 is CSARDYAIMNTEAFF. CDR3 bases: TGCAGTGCTAGAGACTACGCCATCATGAACACTGAAGCTTTCTTT.